The 11 T cell receptor beta chains given below trace back to one sample, sequenced in a study of T-cell reconstitution after alpha-beta-depleted transplantation in children. A TCRbeta library incorporating unique molecular identifiers was prepared. MiXCR, applied by TCRdb to the PCR reads, yields one record per CDR3 protein. Of around 440,000 distinct CDR3 sequences listed, 15% to 20% were seen once; the top ten hold under 30%. The starting material was PBMCs, mostly from graft donor cells, obtained 360 days after TCRalphabeta/CD19-depleted stem cell transplant. Receptor source: a boy in the first two years of life who had a stem cell transplant for Wiskott-Aldrich syndrome, so the T cells may come from the graft donor.

This clonotype has more than one count but fewer than ten. This chain uses TRBV14 with TRBJ2-7; TRBD1 aligns across 7 bases. The CDR3 extends over 15 amino acids. J lost 9 bases, V lost 2 bases, and 13 bases had no gene match. Germline lookup yields CDR1 SGHDN and CDR2 FVKESK. CDR3 in amino acids: CASSQRDRMLRGQYF. In DNA, the CDR3 is TGTGCCAGCAGCCAAAGGGACAGAATGCTTCGCGGGCAGTACTTC.

This chain uses TRBV7-2 with TRBJ2-2; no firm D call. Trimming removed 5 bases at V and 6 bases at J, with 10 bases between. The CDR3 totals 13 residues. CDR1 and CDR2 from the germline V gene are SGHTA and FQGNSA. The CDR3 DNA reads as TGTGCCAGCAGCACCCCGGTCGCCGGGGAGCTGTTTTTT. The encoded protein is CASSTPVAGELFF.

CDR3 bases: TGTGCCACCAGTGATCCATCCCCAAGGGGTAGCGGGGAGTGGGATACGCAGTATTTT. Translated, it gives CATSDPSPRGSGEWDTQYF. The rearrangement links TRBV24-1 to TRBJ2-3, with 8 bases that match TRBD2. Germline loops: CDR1 KGHDR, CDR2 SFDVKD. This CDR3 region has 19 residues. The J segment lost 6 bases and the V segment lost 3 bases, leaving 19 bases of the junction unmatched.

This clonotype was seen a few times. The rearrangement uses TRBV5-1 and TRBJ1-5, with D unresolved. This CDR3 has 13 residues. The V end lost 0 bases, the J end lost 7 bases, and 8 bases lay between the germline ends. Germline values: CDR1 SGHRS, CDR2 YFSETQ. This CDR3 is CASSLGIGQPQHF. The CDR3 nucleotides are TGCGCCAGCAGCTTGGGCATTGGGCAGCCCCAGCATTTT.

This clonotype has just a few counts. The CDR3 sequence: CASTGSPVTQYF. CDR3 coding DNA: TGTGCCAGCACAGGAAGCCCGGTTACGCAGTATTTT. The chain couples TRBV11-2 to TRBJ2-3; unclear D gene. The CDR3 spans 12 residues. The V and J ends lost 7 bases and 8 bases respectively, with 13 bases between them. Germline V lookup: CDR1 SGHAT, CDR2 FQNNGV.

V gene TRBV20-1 combines with J gene TRBJ2-3; TRBD2 agrees at 10 bases. The CDR3 extends over 14 amino acids. CDR1 and CDR2 (germline): DFQATT, SNEGSKA (reference sequence). Trimming at V came to 6 bases and at J to 4 bases, leaving 7 bases not matched to a gene. The CDR3, as DNA: TGCAGTGCAAGTAGCGGGGGGACCTCAGATACGCAGTATTTT. It encodes CSASSGGTSDTQYF.

The sample holds many counts of this clonotype. V usage is TRBV12-3 or TRBV12-4 and J usage is TRBJ2-7, with 8 bases that match TRBD2. Trimming removed 3 bases from V and 4 bases from J; junction bases left unmatched: 11. The CDR3 is made up of 16 amino acids. CDR3 DNA: TGTGCCAGCAGTTTGGTCCCGGGAGGGCCGGGGTACGAGCAGTACTTC. Translating gives CASSLVPGGPGYEQYF.

CDR3 residues: CASSFGTANEKLFF. The DNA of the CDR3 is TGCGCCAGCAGCTTTGGGACAGCTAATGAAAAACTGTTTTTT. The rearrangement joins TRBV5-1 to TRBJ1-4; 7 positions match TRBD1. This CDR3 comprises 14 residues. Trimming removed 2 bases from V and 3 bases from J; junction bases left unmatched: 1. CDR1 and CDR2 from the germline V gene are SGHRS and YFSETQ.

This clonotype was found a few times. CDR3 nucleotide sequence: TGTGCCAGCAGCCCCAAGCACCAAATTAGCAATCAGCCCCAGCATTTT. Encoded protein: CASSPKHQISNQPQHF. The rearrangement joins TRBV4-2 to TRBJ1-5; D gene uncertain. Germline assignment: CDR1 LGHNA and CDR2 YNFKEQ. The CDR3 consists of 16 residues. Trimming took off 4 bases at V and 0 bases at J, with 13 bases between the two ends.

Here the CDR3 DNA reads TGTGCCATCAGTGGAAGGGGGAGCACCGGGGAGCTGTTTTTT. Protein sequence: CAISGRGSTGELFF. This chain uses TRBV10-3 with TRBJ2-2; perhaps TRBD1 as D (6 bases). Trimming removed 4 bases at V and 4 bases at J, with 10 bases between. This CDR3 is 14 amino acids long. The germline CDR1 and CDR2 sequences are ENHRY and SYGVKD.

V and J are TRBV12-3 or TRBV12-4 and TRBJ2-1; the match to TRBD2 covers 8 bases. The length of the CDR3 is 15 residues. After removal of 3 bases from V and 8 bases from J, the junction contained 9 bases not matched to a gene. Here the CDR3 DNA reads TGTGCCAGCAGTTTCGTCGGGAGGGCCGTTGATGAGCAGTTCTTC. This codes for CASSFVGRAVDEQFF.